The 28 T cell receptor beta chains in this list originate from one sample, sequenced in a study of blood T cell repertoires in COVID-19. Using immunoSEQ multiplex PCR, the repertoire was profiled, and TCRdb retains in-frame clones only, with some absent. The sample holds 100,000 to 150,000 clones, approximately 86% seen once. Sequencing was performed on peripheral blood. The source is a woman aged 65 to 85 with COVID-19, enrolled during active disease.

The chain employs TRBV5-5 and TRBJ2-7; 8 bases are a match to TRBD2. V dropped 3 bases and J dropped 3; count of bases not matched to a gene: 8. The CDR3 runs 15 residues. Germline values: CDR1 SGHKS, CDR2 YYEKEE (reference sequence). In DNA form, the CDR3 reads TGTGCCAGCAGCTCCGGGAGGGGGAACTTCTACGAGCAGTACTTC. Translating it yields CASSSGRGNFYEQYF.

V is TRBV5-1 and J is TRBJ2-3, with D possibly TRBD2 on 7 matching bases. CDR1 is SGHRS and CDR2 is YFSETQ in the germline V gene. This CDR3 has 14 amino acids. Trimming pared 1 base from V and 6 bases from J, leaving 12 bases between. CDR3 protein: CASSLQGRDDTQYF. In nucleotides, the CDR3 is TGCGCCAGCAGCTTGCAGGGGAGGGATGATACGCAGTATTTT.

This chain connects TRBV11-2 to TRBJ1-6; 9 bases agree with TRBD1. This CDR3 has 15 amino acids. Germline values: CDR1 SGHAT, CDR2 FQNNGV. Unmatched junction bases numbered 4, after V lost 3 bases and J lost 7 bases. The CDR3 sequence is CASSFFGQGNSPLHF. The DNA of the CDR3 is TGTGCCAGCAGCTTTTTTGGACAGGGGAATTCACCCCTCCACTTT.

V is TRBV19 and J is TRBJ1-5; weak D call: TRBD1 (5 bases). CDR1 is LNHDA and CDR2 is SQIVND in the germline V gene (reference sequence). Trimming took off 10 bases at V and 6 bases at J, with 19 bases between the two ends. This CDR3 comprises 14 residues. CDR3 coding DNA: TGTGCCACCCGGGGCTACGCGGAGGGTCAGCCCCAGCATTTT. This gives the protein CATRGYAEGQPQHF.

The chain couples TRBV5-1 to TRBJ1-4; a possible D gene is TRBD1 (6 bases). Trimming pared 4 bases from V and 2 bases from J, leaving 9 bases between. CDR1 and CDR2 (germline): SGHRS, YFSETQ. This CDR3 region has 14 residues. This CDR3 is CASSPRGTNEKLFF. The CDR3 DNA sequence: TGCGCCAGCAGCCCAAGGGGGACTAATGAAAAACTGTTTTTT.

V is TRBV5-1 and J is TRBJ2-3, with TRBD2 matching 9 bases. Germline V gene sequence: CDR1 SGHRS, CDR2 YFSETQ. Trimming cost V 1 base and J 9 bases; bases outside gene matches: 3. This CDR3 spans 13 amino acids. In DNA form, the CDR3 reads TGCGCCAGCAGCTTGCCTAGCGGGGCAACGCAGTATTTT. The encoded protein is CASSLPSGATQYF.

The genes are TRBV19 and TRBJ1-2; D possibly corresponds to TRBD1 (6 bases). The CDR3 has 15 residues. V lost 7 bases to trimming and J lost 5 bases, with 20 bases between them. Germline CDR1 LNHDA, CDR2 SQIVND (reference sequence). The CDR3 region has the DNA TGTGCCAGTACCGATACCCGTCGCACAGGGTATGGCTACACCTTC. This encodes CASTDTRRTGYGYTF.

The rearrangement uses TRBV7-2 and TRBJ2-5, with TRBD2 matching over 8 bases. Germline CDR1 and CDR2: SGHTA and FQGNSA. The V segment lost 2 bases and the J segment 9 bases; nucleotides outside the gene matches: 11. The CDR3 sequence is 15 residues long. CDR3 sequence reads: CASSLNSGGSRAQYF. The CDR3, as DNA: TGTGCCAGCAGCTTAAATTCGGGGGGGTCTAGGGCCCAGTACTTC.

The chain has TRBV4-1 and TRBJ1-1; possibly TRBD1 for D (6 bases). Looked up from germline, CDR1 is MGHRA and CDR2 is YSYEKL. This CDR3 contains 16 residues. V dropped 8 bases and J dropped 1 base, with 20 bases sitting between them. As DNA, the CDR3 is TGCGCCAGCCGGGAGGAGGGGGGGACCGAGAACACTGAAGCTTTCTTT. This encodes CASREEGGTENTEAFF.

This clone was picked up many times. The CDR3 sequence: CASNLDRDDLRVDEKLFF. CDR3 bases: TGTGCCAGCAACCTGGACAGGGACGACCTCCGGGTCGATGAAAAACTGTTTTTT. V usage is TRBV2 and J usage is TRBJ1-4; 8 bases fit TRBD1. This CDR3 comprises 18 residues. Trimming cost V 7 bases and J 6 bases; bases outside gene matches: 19. Per the germline V gene, CDR1 is SNHLY and CDR2 is FYNNEI.

The CDR3 here is CASSSDRGHEQFF. The DNA of the CDR3 is TGCGCCAGCAGCTCAGACAGGGGACATGAGCAGTTCTTC. V usage is TRBV5-1 and J usage is TRBJ2-1; 8 bases are shared with TRBD1. Germline V CDR1 and CDR2: SGHRS, YFSETQ. V lost 3 bases and J lost 8; bases outside the gene matches: 4. The CDR3 runs 13 residues.

The chain carries TRBV9 and TRBJ1-6; weak D call: TRBD1 (5 bases). CDR1 is SGDLS, CDR2 YYNGEE, per germline. CDR3 size: 16 residues. V dropped 4 bases and J dropped 8 bases, with 19 bases sitting between them. This chain's CDR3 is CASSPRASGFDSPLHF. The CDR3 DNA sequence: TGTGCCAGCAGCCCCCGCGCCTCAGGGTTCGATTCACCCCTCCACTTT.

The rearrangement uses TRBV4-2 and TRBJ1-4, with D possibly being TRBD1 (5 bases). V shed 1 base and J shed 7 bases, with 16 bases lying between them. Germline V gives CDR1 LGHNA, CDR2 YNFKEQ. The CDR3 is 16 residues long. CDR3 bases: TGTGCCAGCAGCCAAGTTTCGGCAGGGTTAATTGAAAAACTGTTTTTT. This codes for CASSQVSAGLIEKLFF.

The CDR3 region has the DNA TGTGCCAGCAGTGTTGGGGCAGGGGATACTGAAGCTTTCTTT. Protein: CASSVGAGDTEAFF. The chain uses TRBV2 and TRBJ1-1; perhaps TRBD1 as D (6 bases). This CDR3 is 14 amino acids long. Per the germline V gene, CDR1 is SNHLY and CDR2 is FYNNEI. Trimming removed 4 bases at V and 5 bases at J, with 14 bases between.

The rearrangement uses TRBV11-1 and TRBJ2-4; D is perhaps TRBD1 (5 bases). Trimming cost V 4 bases and J 1 base, with 11 bases left between them. Germline V gene data show CDR1 as SGHAT and CDR2 as FQDESV (reference sequence). The CDR3 is made up of 15 amino acids. Written as DNA, the CDR3 is TGTGCCAGCAGCTCCCCCTCAGGGGCCAAAAACATTCAGTACTTC. Translation gives CASSSPSGAKNIQYF.

This chain links TRBV7-2 with TRBJ2-5; 9 positions match TRBD2. This CDR3 has 17 residues. V lost 1 base, J lost 5 bases, and 11 bases stayed unmatched. The germline gives CDR1 SGHTA, CDR2 FQGNSA. CDR3 loop: CASSLEALAGSPETQYF. The CDR3 bases are TGTGCCAGCAGCTTAGAGGCCCTAGCGGGGAGTCCTGAGACCCAGTACTTC.

The V and J genes are TRBV9 and TRBJ1-1; tentative D call: TRBD1 (5 bases). Germline loops: CDR1 SGDLS, CDR2 YYNGEE. The CDR3 runs to 14 residues. Trimming stripped 2 bases from V and 0 bases from J, with 8 bases between. CDR3 sequence (DNA): TGTGCCAGCAGCGTGGGGCCGATGAACACTGAAGCTTTCTTT. Translated, it gives CASSVGPMNTEAFF.

The DNA for the CDR3 is TGTGCCAGCAGGACTAGCCTAAACAATGAGCAGTTCTTC. Translating it yields CASRTSLNNEQFF. The rearrangement links TRBV12-3 or TRBV12-4 to TRBJ2-1; 7 bases fit TRBD2. Trimming at V came to 6 bases and at J to 5 bases, leaving 4 bases not matched to a gene. The CDR3 runs to 13 residues.

This chain links TRBV11-2 with TRBJ2-1, with a weak D call TRBD2 (7 bases). This CDR3 is 16 amino acids long. Trimming left V 6 bases short and J 0 bases short, with 15 bases between. Germline-derived CDR1 and CDR2 are SGHAT and FQNNGV. The CDR3 nucleotides are TGTGCCAGCAGTTGGAGAGGGGGGGGCTCCTACAATGAGCAGTTCTTC. Translation: CASSWRGGGSYNEQFF.

V gene TRBV3-1 (or the pseudogene TRBV3-2) combines with J gene TRBJ2-7; D is possibly TRBD1 (5 bases). The CDR3 has 12 residues. CDR1 LGHDT and CDR2 YNNKEL come from the germline V gene (reference sequence). V was clipped by 2 bases and J by 5 bases, with 7 bases between them. DNA for the CDR3: TGTGCCAGCAGCCAAACCAGGGACGAGCAGTACTTC. It encodes CASSQTRDEQYF.

This chain joins TRBV11-1 and TRBJ2-2, with D perhaps matching TRBD1 or TRBD2 (5 bases each). The V gene lost 5 bases and the J gene lost 0 bases, with 10 bases spanning the gap. Germline V gene lookup returns CDR1 SGHAT and CDR2 FQDESV (reference sequence). The CDR3 spans 15 residues. The CDR3 spells CASSVEGPNTGELFF. CDR3 nucleotides: TGTGCCAGCAGCGTAGAGGGGCCGAACACCGGGGAGCTGTTTTTT.

This clone occurred once. This rearrangement joins TRBV5-8 to TRBJ1-4; a weak D match, TRBD1 (5 bases). Deletions cut 0 bases from V and 0 bases from J, with 6 bases between. CDR3 length equals 15 residues. Germline V lookup: CDR1 SGHTS, CDR2 YDEGEE. The CDR3 DNA sequence: TGTGCCAGCAGCTTGGGGGGGGCAACTAATGAAAAACTGTTTTTT. Its protein is CASSLGGATNEKLFF.

The chain carries TRBV28 and TRBJ1-2, with D tentatively TRBD1 (5 bases). The CDR3 is 13 residues long. Trimming took 10 bases from V and 1 from J, leaving 13 bases between them. Germline CDR1 MDHEN, CDR2 SYDVKM. CDR3 region: CAIPGEFNYGYTF. The CDR3 region has the DNA TGTGCCATTCCGGGGGAATTTAACTATGGCTACACCTTC.

The chain joins TRBV3-1 (or the pseudogene TRBV3-2) to TRBJ1-1; TRBD1 aligns across 7 bases. Trimming at V came to 1 base and at J to 6 bases, leaving 5 bases not matched to a gene. CDR1 is LGHDT and CDR2 is YNNKEL in the germline V gene (reference sequence). There are 14 residues in the CDR3. CDR3 in DNA: TGTGCCAGCAGCCAAGTCAAGGGGGCGGCTGAAGCTTTCTTT. This gives the protein CASSQVKGAAEAFF.

The chain employs TRBV5-1 and TRBJ1-6, with D hard to call. Per the germline V gene, CDR1 is SGHRS and CDR2 is YFSETQ. Trimming removed 4 bases from V and 9 bases from J, with 8 bases in between. The CDR3 runs to 12 residues. CDR3 bases: TGCGCCAGCAGCCCCGAGGGTTCACCCCTCCACTTT. It translates to CASSPEGSPLHF.

This chain uses TRBV6-2 or TRBV6-3 with TRBJ2-1; D might be TRBD1 (6 bases). V was cut by 2 bases and J by 4 bases, with 15 bases left in between. From germline, CDR1 is MNHEY and CDR2 SVGEGT. The CDR3 is 16 residues long. CDR3 nucleotides: TGTGCCAGCAGTTACGGTTGGGACAAGCAGTACAATGAGCAGTTCTTC. It translates to CASSYGWDKQYNEQFF.

The chain couples TRBV28 to TRBJ1-2, with TRBD1 as a possible D gene (5 bases). Germline-derived CDR1 and CDR2 are MDHEN and SYDVKM. There are 15 residues in the CDR3. Trimming removed 4 bases from V and 3 bases from J, with 15 bases in between. The CDR3 loop reads CASSSPRGLDYGYTF. The CDR3 DNA is TGTGCCAGCAGTTCACCCCGGGGACTGGACTATGGCTACACCTTC.

The chain employs TRBV7-2 and TRBJ2-7, with no clear D. Germline V lookup: CDR1 SGHTA, CDR2 FQGNSA. Trimming took off 5 bases at V and 4 bases at J, with 6 bases between the two ends. The CDR3 consists of 11 residues. As DNA, the CDR3 is TGTGCCAGCAGCCCTAAGTACGAGCAGTACTTC. Translation: CASSPKYEQYF.